These 24 T cell receptor beta chains were all obtained from the same sample, sequenced in a study of blood T cell repertoires in COVID-19 (TCRdb year 2020). The library came from the immunoSEQ multiplex PCR assay. The immuneACCESS repertoire file appears here via TCRdb, limited to in-frame rearrangements. These files lack a portion of the clones; in checked studies, under half of the deficit traces to unresolved V genes, and the cause of the others is not known. This sample is represented by over 200,000 clones; about 90% of them were singletons. Approximately 1.5% of the sample comes from the top ten. The material sequenced was peripheral blood. Every receptor here comes from a man between 18 and 35 years old with active or convalescent COVID-19.

The V call is TRBV7-8, the J call TRBJ2-1; 8 nucleotides match TRBD1. The V gene's germline CDR1 is SGHVS and CDR2 FQNEAQ. J gave up 1 base and V 3 bases, and 8 bases lay outside the gene matches. The CDR3 has 17 residues. CDR3 loop: CASSFIRQGASYNEQFF. In nucleotides, the CDR3 is TGTGCCAGCAGCTTCATCCGGCAGGGGGCATCCTACAATGAGCAGTTCTTC.

The rearrangement uses TRBV15 and TRBJ2-1; 7 bases align to TRBD2. The CDR3 extends over 15 amino acids. Germline assignment: CDR1 LNHNV and CDR2 YYDKDF (reference sequence). Trimming at V came to 5 bases and at J to 2 bases, leaving 6 bases not matched to a gene. The CDR3 DNA reads TGTGCCACCAGCCCTGGGGCGGGGGCCTACAATGAGCAGTTCTTC. Encoded protein: CATSPGAGAYNEQFF.

The chain uses TRBV7-8 and TRBJ1-3, with D tentatively TRBD1 (6 bases). V lost 1 base, J lost 2 bases, and 12 bases lay in between. The CDR3 consists of 16 residues. Germline CDR1 reads SGHVS; CDR2 reads FQNEAQ. CDR3 sequence: CASSLDAGATGNTIYF. In DNA, the CDR3 is TGTGCCAGCAGCTTAGATGCGGGGGCGACTGGAAACACCATATATTTT.

The rearrangement joins TRBV6-5 to TRBJ2-4; the D gene is possibly TRBD2 (6 bases). CDR3 length: 15 amino acids. Trimming stripped 6 bases from V and 0 bases from J, with 12 bases between. Germline-derived CDR1 and CDR2 are MNHEY and SVGAGI. CDR3 region: CASRGTHLAKNIQYF. CDR3 nucleotide sequence: TGTGCCAGCAGGGGGACTCATTTAGCCAAAAACATTCAGTACTTC.

The CDR3 nucleotides read TGTGCCAGCAGCCGCGGCACAGGGGGACTCATCAATGAAGCTTTCTTT. It encodes CASSRGTGGLINEAFF. This chain connects TRBV7-2 to TRBJ1-1, with 8 bases matching TRBD1. Germline trimming cut 5 bases from V and 7 bases from J; bases unmatched to any gene: 15. The CDR3 consists of 16 residues. In germline, CDR1 is SGHTA, CDR2 FQGNSA.

This chain links TRBV3-1 (or the pseudogene TRBV3-2) with TRBJ1-4, with D tentatively TRBD1 (5 bases). Looked up from germline, CDR1 is LGHDT and CDR2 is YNNKEL (reference sequence). The CDR3 runs to 15 residues. V dropped 4 bases and J dropped 0 bases, with 9 bases sitting between them. CDR3 nucleotides: TGTGCCAGCAGCCCCGGGGGTGCAACTAATGAAAAACTGTTTTTT. Protein product: CASSPGGATNEKLFF.

V is TRBV7-9 and J is TRBJ2-5; TRBD1 agrees at 9 bases. The germline V gene has CDR1 SEHNR and CDR2 FQNEAQ (reference sequence). With V trimmed by 5 bases and J by 5 bases, 9 bases remained unmatched. This CDR3 is 15 amino acids long. In nucleotides, the CDR3 is TGTGCCAGCAGCCACCCGGGGACAGGGACCGAGACCCAGTACTTC. Amino acid sequence: CASSHPGTGTETQYF.

The chain combines TRBV4-3 with TRBJ1-2; 7 nucleotides align to TRBD1. V trimming: 1 base; J trimming: 2 bases; junction bases outside the gene matches: 4. CDR1 and CDR2 (germline): LGHNA, YSLEER. This CDR3 is built from 15 residues. The DNA for the CDR3 is TGCGCCAGCAGCCAAGCTATACAGGGGAACTATGGCTACACCTTC. The encoded protein is CASSQAIQGNYGYTF.

The J gene is TRBJ1-2, the V gene TRBV11-2; TRBD1 agrees at 7 bases. Germline-derived CDR1 and CDR2 are SGHAT and FQNNGV. Trimming at V came to 8 bases and at J to 9 bases, leaving 6 bases not matched to a gene. The length of the CDR3 is 11 residues. The CDR3 sequence: CASGEGASYTF. The DNA for the CDR3 is TGTGCCAGCGGAGAGGGGGCGAGCTACACCTTC.

Concerning this clone itself: Other nucleotide sequences from this sample produce the same CDR3. This chain connects TRBV28 to TRBJ1-2; D unresolved. The CDR3 sequence is 10 residues long. Germline CDR1 MDHEN, CDR2 SYDVKM. Between the trimmed V and J ends, which lost 8 bases and 5 bases, there was a span of 6 bases. The CDR3 sequence is CASGQYGYTF. In nucleotides, the CDR3 is TGTGCCAGCGGCCAATATGGCTACACCTTC.

The chain uses TRBV29-1 and TRBJ1-1; TRBD1 aligns across 7 bases. V was pared by 5 bases and J by 1 base, with 4 bases of the junction left unmatched. The CDR3 totals 13 residues. Germline CDR1 reads SQVTM; CDR2 reads ANQGSEA. The CDR3 DNA is TGCAGCGTTCGACAGGGCCCGAACACTGAAGCTTTCTTT. Protein: CSVRQGPNTEAFF.

The chain employs TRBV11-3 and TRBJ1-3; a possible D gene is TRBD1 (6 bases). The CDR3 contains 18 residues. Germline V gives CDR1 SGHNT, CDR2 YENEEA. V gave up 1 base and J gave up 0 bases, with 16 bases separating them. CDR3 bases: TGTGCCAGCAGCTTAGGGGCAGGGGCGACCCGCTCTGGAAACACCATATATTTT. It is translated as CASSLGAGATRSGNTIYF.

This clone occurred a few times. Other DNA sequences from this sample encode an identical CDR3 as well. V usage is TRBV30 and J usage is TRBJ1-3; D not resolved. Germline V gene sequence: CDR1 GTSNPN, CDR2 SVGIG (reference sequence). The CDR3 is made up of 14 amino acids. Deletions cut 0 bases from V and 0 bases from J, with 6 bases between. DNA for the CDR3: TGTGCCTGGAGTGTAGGAGGCTCTGGAAACACCATATATTTT. Amino acid sequence: CAWSVGGSGNTIYF.

CDR3 in amino acids: CASGLGADTQYF. The CDR3 DNA follows: TGTGCTAGTGGTTTAGGAGCGGATACGCAGTATTTT. This chain connects TRBV12-5 to TRBJ2-3; no reliable D call. The CDR3 covers 12 residues. Between the trimmed V and J ends, which lost 3 bases and 6 bases, there was a span of 7 bases. From germline, CDR1 is LGHNT and CDR2 FRNRAP.

The table lists this clone with a count of one. The chain uses TRBV7-8 and TRBJ2-7, with D perhaps matching TRBD1 (5 bases). The CDR3 has 15 residues. V lost 2 bases and J lost 2, with 13 bases in between. From germline, CDR1 is SGHVS and CDR2 FQNEAQ. The CDR3 region has the DNA TGTGCCAGCAGCTTAAGTGAGGCAGGGCCCTACGAGCAGTACTTC. It codes for CASSLSEAGPYEQYF. The full variable domain, in which reference TRBV7-8 and TRBJ2-7 provide the parts outside the CDR3, is GAGVSQSPRYKVAKRGQDVALRCDPISGHVSLFWYQQALGQGPEFLTYFQNEAQLDKSGLPSDRFFAERPEGSVSTLKIQRTQQEDSAVYLCASSLSEAGPYEQYFGPGTRLTVT.

The V and J genes are TRBV29-1 and TRBJ2-2; 8 bases line up with TRBD1. Germline loops: CDR1 SQVTM, CDR2 ANQGSEA. After removal of 6 bases from V and 6 bases from J, the junction contained 12 bases not matched to a gene. The CDR3 covers 15 residues. This CDR3 reads CSVETSDRAAGELFF. The CDR3 region has the DNA TGCAGCGTCGAGACATCGGACAGGGCAGCCGGGGAGCTGTTTTTT.

The chain is built from TRBV5-5 and TRBJ1-3; D gene uncertain. The CDR3 totals 13 residues. From germline, CDR1 is SGHKS and CDR2 YYEKEE (reference sequence). V lost 6 bases to trimming and J lost 2 bases, with 9 bases between them. CDR3 loop: CASNDYAGNTIYF. CDR3 DNA: TGTGCCAGCAACGACTACGCTGGAAACACCATATATTTT. The complete variable domain, with remaining parts taken from reference TRBV5-5 and TRBJ1-3, reads DAGVTQSPTHLIKTRGQQVTLRCSPISGHKSVSWYQQVLGQGPQFIFQYYEKEERGRGNFPDRFSARQFPNYSSELNVNALLLGDSALYLCASNDYAGNTIYFGEGSWLTVV.

The chain has TRBV9 and TRBJ2-5, with 7 bases fitting TRBD2. This CDR3 spans 15 amino acids. Germline V lookup: CDR1 SGDLS, CDR2 YYNGEE. V gave up 0 bases and J gave up 4 bases; unmatched junction bases: 6. CDR3 bases: TGTGCCAGCAGCGTAGGAGAGGGGAGGGGAGAGACCCAGTACTTC. Its translation is CASSVGEGRGETQYF. Together with reference TRBV9 and TRBJ2-5, the CDR3 gives the full variable domain: DSGVTQTPKHLITATGQRVTLRCSPRSGDLSVYWYQQSLDQGLQFLIQYYNGEERAKGNILERFSAQQFPDLHSELNLSSLELGDSALYFCASSVGEGRGETQYFGPGTRLLVL.

The chain employs TRBV14 and TRBJ1-2; D perhaps matches TRBD1 (5 bases). Trimming took off 2 bases at V and 2 bases at J, with 15 bases between the two ends. Looked up from germline, CDR1 is SGHDN and CDR2 is FVKESK. This CDR3 is built from 16 residues. CDR3 nucleotides: TGTGCCAGCAGCCAATTTTATGGAGGGACCAACTATGGCTACACCTTC. This sequence encodes CASSQFYGGTNYGYTF.

The chain employs TRBV19 and TRBJ2-2, with TRBD1 as a possible D gene (6 bases). Germline V gene data show CDR1 as LNHDA and CDR2 as SQIVND (reference sequence). Trimming pared 7 bases from V and 3 bases from J, leaving 15 bases between. This CDR3 contains 15 residues. The CDR3 reads CASTPPGADTGELFF. CDR3 sequence (DNA): TGTGCCAGTACCCCCCCAGGGGCGGACACCGGGGAGCTGTTTTTT.

The CDR3 DNA reads as TGTGCCAGCAGTTGGACAGGGGAAAAAGAAAAACTGTTTTTT. This gives the protein CASSWTGEKEKLFF. The gene calls are TRBV6-5 and TRBJ1-4; 9 nucleotides line up with TRBD1. This CDR3 contains 14 residues. The V segment lost 4 bases and the J segment 8 bases; nucleotides outside the gene matches: 5. Germline CDR1 reads MNHEY; CDR2 reads SVGAGI.

The J gene is TRBJ1-2, the V gene TRBV3-1 (or the pseudogene TRBV3-2); 11 bases map to TRBD1. Germline V gives CDR1 LGHDT, CDR2 YNNKEL (reference sequence). This CDR3 contains 15 residues. The J segment lost 4 bases and the V segment lost 0 bases, leaving 1 base of the junction unmatched. CDR3 nucleotide sequence: TGTGCCAGCAGCCAAGATGGGACAGGGGGCTATGGCTACACCTTC. It encodes CASSQDGTGGYGYTF.

The chain uses TRBV7-9 and TRBJ2-5; D uncertain. CDR3 size: 14 residues. The germline CDR1 and CDR2 sequences are SEHNR and FQNEAQ (reference sequence). The V end was cut by 4 bases, the J end by 2 bases, with 11 bases between. The CDR3 loop is CASSSPRQQETQYF. In DNA, the CDR3 is TGTGCCAGCAGCTCCCCGCGGCAACAAGAGACCCAGTACTTC.

The CDR3 DNA reads TGTGCCAGCAGCCAACTCAACGAGGCTTTCTTT. Translated, it gives CASSQLNEAFF. The chain recombines TRBV6-5 with TRBJ1-1; D is undetermined. Per germline, CDR1 MNHEY and CDR2 SVGAGI. V was cut by 6 bases and J by 11 bases, with 13 bases left in between. This CDR3 region has 11 residues.